These T cell receptor beta chains were read from a single sample in a study of CD8+ T cells in alopecia areata. Measured with immunoSEQ multiplex PCR; TCRdb has only the in-frame clones, and not every one. This table has just over 150,000 clones, about 53% appearing once. Source: CD8+ T cells sorted from blood, taken at week 0. These receptors originate from a human donor with alopecia areata. The CDR3 runs from the conserved cysteine through the conserved F or W. The D gene is left open where the match is weak. Not every row has a clone size; where given, it reads once, few, many or a size class.

size	J	V	D	DNA	CDR3
few	TRBJ2-1	TRBV7-9	NA	TGTGCCAGCAGCTTAGTAGGGGGGGCCGAGTACAATGAGCAGTTCTTC	CASSLVGGAEYNEQFF
NA	TRBJ2-7	TRBV2	NA	TGTGCCAGCAGTGTCCCCAGGACAGAAAACTACGAGCAGTACTTC	CASSVPRTENYEQYF
few	TRBJ1-1	TRBV2	NA	TGTGCCAGCAGTGATAGGAACACTGAAGCTTTCTTT	CASSDRNTEAFF
few	TRBJ2-1	TRBV7-9	NA	TGTGCCAGCAGCCGCCCCGACAGATACAATGAGCAGTTCTTC	CASSRPDRYNEQFF
NA	TRBJ2-3	TRBV6-5	TRBD2	TGTGCCAGCAGGGAGGGACTAGCTAAGGGTACGCAGTATTTT	CASREGLAKGTQYF
NA	TRBJ1-4	TRBV7-8	NA	TGTGCCAGCAGCTCCGGACAGCGGAGGAATAATGAAAAACTGTTTTTT	CASSSGQRRNNEKLFF
NA	TRBJ2-2	TRBV29-1	TRBD2	TGCAGCGCCCCGGGGAGGGTCGGGGAGCTGTTTTTT	CSAPGRVGELFF
NA	TRBJ2-4	TRBV29-1	NA	TGCAGCGTTAGGGGGGGTATGAGTGGAAACATTCAGTACTTC	CSVRGGMSGNIQYF
few	TRBJ2-2	TRBV29-1	TRBD1	TGCAGCGTTTACGGACAGGAGAACACCGGGGAGCTGTTTTTT	CSVYGQENTGELFF
NA	TRBJ2-7	TRBV27	TRBD1	TGTGCCAGCAGGAACCTCGGACAGGGGTTCTACGAGCAGTACTTC	CASRNLGQGFYEQYF
NA	TRBJ1-2	TRBV9	TRBD1	TGTGCCAGCAGCGCAGACGACAGGGGGATTCCACGAAGTAACTATGGCTACACCTTC	CASSADDRGIPRSNYGYTF
NA	TRBJ1-1	TRBV7-2	NA	TGTGCCAGCAGCTTAGGAGGGGACACTGAAGCTTTCTTT	CASSLGGDTEAFF
NA	TRBJ1-2	TRBV29-1	NA	TGCAGCGTTGTGGGTGACTATGGCTACACCTTC	CSVVGDYGYTF
NA	TRBJ2-7	TRBV5-4	NA	TGTGCCAGCAGCTCAGATAGCGGTTCCTACGAGCAGTACTTC	CASSSDSGSYEQYF
NA	TRBJ2-7	TRBV30	TRBD1	TGTGCCTGGAGTACCGGGACAGGGGGCTCCGAGCAGTACTTC	CAWSTGTGGSEQYF
few	TRBJ2-5	TRBV29-1	NA	TGCAGCATGACCCGGACATATCAAGAGACCCAGTACTTC	CSMTRTYQETQYF
once	TRBJ2-2	TRBV27	TRBD2	TGTGCCAGCAGTTTAATAACTAGCGGGGGCACCGGGGAGCTGTTTTTT	CASSLITSGGTGELFF
NA	TRBJ2-5	TRBV30	NA	TGTGCCTGGAGTCTGACCCCGGTTGGAGAGACCCAGTACTTC	CAWSLTPVGETQYF
NA	TRBJ1-1	TRBV29-1	NA	TGCAGCGTCCAAGGTGGGGGGACTGAAGCTTTCTTT	CSVQGGGTEAFF
NA	TRBJ2-3	TRBV18	NA	TGTGCCAGCTCCCCTACGAGGGAAAATGGCGTCGCTAGCACAGATACGCAGTATTTT	CASSPTRENGVASTDTQYF
NA	TRBJ2-1	TRBV29-1	NA	TGCAGCGTTGACCAGAACAATGAGCAGTTCTTC	CSVDQNNEQFF
NA	TRBJ2-7	TRBV6-5	NA	TGTGCCAGCAGTGTGGGGCCTGCTTGGGAGCAGTACTTC	CASSVGPAWEQYF
NA	TRBJ2-7	TRBV30	NA	TGTGCCTGGAGTGAGGGCTACGAGCAGTACTTC	CAWSEGYEQYF
NA	TRBJ1-1	TRBV7-9	NA	TGTGCCAGCAGCTTATATGGGTCTGAAGCTTTCTTT	CASSLYGSEAFF
few	TRBJ1-5	TRBV29-1	TRBD1	TGCAGCGTTGAAACAGGGGATAGCAATCAGCCCCAGCATTTT	CSVETGDSNQPQHF
NA	TRBJ2-7	TRBV5-5	TRBD1	TGTGCCAGCAGCGTGGGACAGGGAAATTACGAGCAGTACTTC	CASSVGQGNYEQYF
few	TRBJ2-1	TRBV30	NA	TGTGCCTGGGACCGGGGACCCGGGGGTAGGGAGCAGTTCTTC	CAWDRGPGGREQFF
NA	TRBJ2-1	TRBV2	TRBD1	TGTGCCAGCAGTCAAGACAGGGGCAATGAGCAGTTCTTC	CASSQDRGNEQFF
NA	TRBJ2-5	TRBV6-5	TRBD1	TGTGCCAGCAGTCTCGGACAGGGCTCTGGGGAGACCCAGTACTTC	CASSLGQGSGETQYF
NA	TRBJ2-5	TRBV28	TRBD1	TGTGCCAGCAGTTTGGTGGGAGAGGGGGCCCAAGAGACCCAGTACTTC	CASSLVGEGAQETQYF
NA	TRBJ2-7	TRBV30	TRBD2	TGTGCCTGGACTAGCGGGGGGGCCGGTCGTCAGCAGTACTTC	CAWTSGGAGRQQYF
NA	TRBJ1-2	TRBV9	NA	TGTGCCAGCAGCGTAGGCGAGGACATCTATGGCTACACCTTC	CASSVGEDIYGYTF
NA	TRBJ2-5	TRBV11-1	NA	TGTGCCAGCAGCCCAGAGGAGGCTCAAGAGACCCAGTACTTC	CASSPEEAQETQYF
NA	TRBJ1-1	TRBV30	NA	TGTGCCTGGAGTGTACGCCAGGGGATGAACACTGAAGCTTTCTTT	CAWSVRQGMNTEAFF
NA	TRBJ2-4	TRBV30	TRBD2	TGTGCCTGGAGTGTAGGGACCGGTTCGGGGGGCATTCAGTACTTC	CAWSVGTGSGGIQYF
NA	TRBJ2-3	TRBV29-1	NA	TGCAGCGTTGGGGGCCAGGGGATATTCGGAGATACGCAGTATTTT	CSVGGQGIFGDTQYF
NA	TRBJ2-3	TRBV2	TRBD2	TGTGCCAGCAGTGAAGAGAGGCGGGGGGGCAAGTTTGCAGATACGCAGTATTTT	CASSEERRGGKFADTQYF
NA	TRBJ1-6	TRBV5-1	NA	TGCGCCAGCAGCTTGGCCAGGGATTCACCCCTCCACTTT	CASSLARDSPLHF
few	TRBJ2-1	TRBV5-1	NA	TGCGCCAGCAGCTTGTTTTCATGGACGGACGACAATGAGCAGTTCTTC	CASSLFSWTDDNEQFF
few	TRBJ2-6	TRBV27	NA	TGTGCCAGCAGTTTCGTGGCGTACGGTCGGCTCTCTGGGGCCAACGTCCTGACTTTC	CASSFVAYGRLSGANVLTF
NA	TRBJ2-7	TRBV5-1	TRBD1	TGCGCCAGCAGCTTTACAGGGGCCTACGAGCAGTACTTC	CASSFTGAYEQYF
NA	TRBJ1-2	TRBV9	NA	TGTGCCAGCAGCGTAGGCAGGGAGGCTGGCTACACCTTC	CASSVGREAGYTF
few	TRBJ1-2	TRBV5-1	TRBD1	TGCGCCAGCAACCCCGGGACAGGGGGCGTTCGTTATGGCTACACCTTC	CASNPGTGGVRYGYTF
NA	TRBJ1-5	TRBV6-6	NA	TGTGCCAGCAGTTACTCGGACAGCTTTTACAATCAGCCCCAGCATTTT	CASSYSDSFYNQPQHF
few	TRBJ2-2	TRBV13	TRBD1	TGTGCCAGCAGCTCCGACAGGGGTTCCACCGGGGAGCTGTTTTTT	CASSSDRGSTGELFF
few	TRBJ2-7	TRBV5-1	TRBD1	TGCGCCAGCAGCGCATTCCCCCGGGACAGGGGGGAGAAGCAGTACTTC	CASSAFPRDRGEKQYF
few	TRBJ1-2	TRBV29-1	NA	TGCAGCGTTGACTCGGGGGGCCCAGATGGCTACACCTTC	CSVDSGGPDGYTF
NA	TRBJ1-1	TRBV30	NA	TGTGCCTGGAGTGTTGGCAAGAACACTGAAGCTTTCTTT	CAWSVGKNTEAFF
NA	TRBJ2-2	TRBV25-1	TRBD1	TGTGCCAGCAGCAAGAATGACAGGGTTTGGACCGGGGAGCTGTTTTTT	CASSKNDRVWTGELFF
NA	TRBJ1-1	TRBV5-1	NA	TGCGCCAGCAGACCCGAATTCAGGGGCACTGAAGCTTTCTTT	CASRPEFRGTEAFF
few	TRBJ2-1	TRBV7-2	TRBD2	TGTGCCAGCAGCCCCAGGGGCGGGGGGCGTGGCCCCAATGAGCAGTTCTTC	CASSPRGGGRGPNEQFF
few	TRBJ2-1	TRBV7-7	NA	TGTGCCAGCAGCGTAGGGGGAGGGTTCAATGAGCAGTTCTTC	CASSVGGGFNEQFF
NA	TRBJ1-1	TRBV2	NA	TGTGCCAGCAGTAAGGGTTCACATCCTCGGCCCGATGGCACTGAAGCTTTCTTT	CASSKGSHPRPDGTEAFF
NA	TRBJ2-7	TRBV29-1	NA	TGCAGCGTTGTTGGGGGGACCAACTCCTACGAGCAGTACTTC	CSVVGGTNSYEQYF
few	TRBJ1-1	TRBV4-3	NA	TGCGCCAGCAGCCAAGATGGGGACGGAGCCACTGAAGCTTTCTTT	CASSQDGDGATEAFF
NA	TRBJ1-5	TRBV27	TRBD1	TGTGCCAGCAGTCCATCCGGCAGGGGGCTGTTTGTAAATCAGCCCCAGCATTTT	CASSPSGRGLFVNQPQHF
NA	TRBJ2-5	TRBV28	NA	TGTGCCAGCAGTCTTACGCGCAGGGAGAGAGAGACCCAGTACTTC	CASSLTRRERETQYF
NA	TRBJ1-2	TRBV6-5	NA	TGTGCCAGCAGTTATGGTCCCTATGGCTACACCTTC	CASSYGPYGYTF